This is a list of T cell receptor beta chains from one sample in a study of read filtering for tumor transcriptome and immune sequencing. MiXCR, applied by TCRdb to the reads, yields one record per CDR3 protein. The table records roughly 130,000 distinct CDR3 sequences, 10% to 15% of them present only once. The sample taken for sequencing was a population of CD138-negative cells sorted from bone marrow. The receptors shown here come from a donor at least 40 years old with multiple myeloma. The CDR3 runs from the conserved cysteine through the conserved F or W. Each record gives: clone size, D gene, V gene, J gene, CDR3 DNA, CDR3 protein. A D gene is named only where the DNA matches it firmly. Not all rows give a size; the values are once, few, many and, for expanded clones, a class.

abundance: -; d_gene: TRBD1; v_gene: TRBV10-3; j_gene: TRBJ2-3; CDR3nt: TGTGCCATCAGTGGGTCGCCACAGGGGACAGATACGCAGTATTTT; CDR3aa: CAISGSPQGTDTQYF
abundance: many; d_gene: -; v_gene: TRBV7-3; j_gene: TRBJ2-6; CDR3nt: TGTGCCAGCAGCCCCCGCGGGGAGGGGGCCAACGTCCTGACTTTC; CDR3aa: CASSPRGEGANVLTF
abundance: many; d_gene: TRBD2; v_gene: TRBV20-1; j_gene: TRBJ2-1; CDR3nt: TGCAGTGCTCTCCCGGGACTAGCGGGAGCTTGGAATGAGCAGTTCTTC; CDR3aa: CSALPGLAGAWNEQFF
abundance: many; d_gene: -; v_gene: TRBV20-1; j_gene: TRBJ1-1; CDR3nt: TGCAGTGCTTCGGGGGTCGTGAACACTGAAGCTTTCTTT; CDR3aa: CSASGVVNTEAFF
abundance: few; d_gene: TRBD2; v_gene: TRBV5-1; j_gene: TRBJ2-3; CDR3nt: TGCGCCAGCAGCACCACCGAGCGGGGGATCCCTGGAGGAGATACGCAGTATTTT; CDR3aa: CASSTTERGIPGGDTQYF
abundance: many; d_gene: -; v_gene: TRBV3-1; j_gene: TRBJ1-6; CDR3nt: TGTGCCAGCAGCGAAACAGGGAGGGATTCACCCCTCCACTTT; CDR3aa: CASSETGRDSPLHF
abundance: many; d_gene: -; v_gene: TRBV19; j_gene: TRBJ1-5; CDR3nt: TGTGCCAGTAGTTTCACCCAAGATCAGCCCCAGCATTTT; CDR3aa: CASSFTQDQPQHF
abundance: many; d_gene: -; v_gene: TRBV19; j_gene: TRBJ2-2; CDR3nt: TGTGCCAGTAGTTGGGCCACCACTAGTACCGGGGAGCTGTTTTTT; CDR3aa: CASSWATTSTGELFF
abundance: few; d_gene: -; v_gene: TRBV20-1; j_gene: TRBJ1-1; CDR3nt: TGCAGTGCTGAGGGGCCCGGGCCCAGCCACGCTGAAGCTTTCTTT; CDR3aa: CSAEGPGPSHAEAFF
abundance: many; d_gene: -; v_gene: TRBV5-6; j_gene: TRBJ2-3; CDR3nt: TGTGCCAGCAGCCCTGGGGGTACAGATACGCAGTATTTT; CDR3aa: CASSPGGTDTQYF
abundance: many; d_gene: -; v_gene: TRBV29-1; j_gene: TRBJ2-5; CDR3nt: TGCAGCGCTCGGCCGAGGGAGATGGAGACCCAGTACTTC; CDR3aa: CSARPREMETQYF
abundance: few; d_gene: TRBD1; v_gene: TRBV6-5; j_gene: TRBJ1-4; CDR3nt: TGTGCCAGCAGAACTAGGCAGGACAGGAGTAATGAAAAACTGTTTTTT; CDR3aa: CASRTRQDRSNEKLFF
abundance: -; d_gene: TRBD2; v_gene: TRBV6-2/TRBV6-3; j_gene: TRBJ2-1; CDR3nt: TGTGCTAGCAGTTACTTGATCGGGACTAGCGGTGAGCAGTTCTTC; CDR3aa: CASSYLIGTSGEQFF
abundance: many; d_gene: -; v_gene: TRBV15; j_gene: TRBJ2-1; CDR3nt: TGTGCCACCAGCCCTTTCCAGGGGGGAGGTGAGCAGTTCTTC; CDR3aa: CATSPFQGGGEQFF